Listed below are T cell receptor beta chains from one sample, sequenced in a study of blood T cell repertoires in COVID-19. Measured with immunoSEQ multiplex PCR; TCRdb has only the in-frame clones, and not every one. The sample yields about 300,000 clones, about 82% seen once. Sequencing was performed on peripheral blood. The receptors stem from a woman aged 45-60 years with acute or convalescent COVID-19. CDR3s include the opening cysteine and the closing phenylalanine or tryptophan. D genes are given only for firm matches. Where a row states a size, it is once, few, many or the class of an expanded clone; other rows omit it.

d_call: -; clone_size: few; j_call: TRBJ1-1; v_call: TRBV18; cdr3_nt: TGTGCCAGCTCTACCGGCACTGAAGCTTTCTTT; cdr3_aa: CASSTGTEAFF
d_call: -; clone_size: -; j_call: TRBJ2-3; v_call: TRBV28; cdr3_nt: TGTGCCAGCAGTTTAGAAGGTCCGTCGGGGAGAGATACGCAGTATTTT; cdr3_aa: CASSLEGPSGRDTQYF
d_call: -; clone_size: -; j_call: TRBJ1-1; v_call: TRBV7-3; cdr3_nt: TGTGCCAGCAGCCAGGGCCCAGGGATGGGCACTGAAGCTTTCTTT; cdr3_aa: CASSQGPGMGTEAFF
d_call: TRBD1; clone_size: -; j_call: TRBJ1-3; v_call: TRBV10-3; cdr3_nt: TGTGCCATCGACCGGGACAGGGGGCAGTCTGGAAACACCATATATTTT; cdr3_aa: CAIDRDRGQSGNTIYF
d_call: TRBD1; clone_size: -; j_call: TRBJ1-1; v_call: TRBV4-3; cdr3_nt: TGCGCCAGCAGCCAGCCAGGGGGGAACACTGAAGCTTTCTTT; cdr3_aa: CASSQPGGNTEAFF
d_call: TRBD1; clone_size: -; j_call: TRBJ1-1; v_call: TRBV18; cdr3_nt: TGTGCCAGCTCACAACTCTTACAGGGGGCGACGACTGAAGCTTTCTTT; cdr3_aa: CASSQLLQGATTEAFF
d_call: -; clone_size: few; j_call: TRBJ1-4; v_call: TRBV7-9; cdr3_nt: TGTGCCAGCAGCCGCGGGACGAATAATGAAAAACTGTTTTTT; cdr3_aa: CASSRGTNNEKLFF
d_call: TRBD1; clone_size: -; j_call: TRBJ1-2; v_call: TRBV6-2/TRBV6-3; cdr3_nt: TGTGCCAGCAGTTCAACCCGGACAGGGGGCGCGGGGAGCTATGGCTACACCTTC; cdr3_aa: CASSSTRTGGAGSYGYTF
d_call: TRBD2; clone_size: -; j_call: TRBJ2-3; v_call: TRBV7-2; cdr3_nt: TGTGCCAGCAGCCCCTGGGAGGGGACAGATACGCAGTATTTT; cdr3_aa: CASSPWEGTDTQYF
d_call: -; clone_size: -; j_call: TRBJ2-3; v_call: TRBV11-2; cdr3_nt: TGTGCCAGCAGCTTAGGGACTGTTACGCAGTATTTT; cdr3_aa: CASSLGTVTQYF
d_call: TRBD1; clone_size: -; j_call: TRBJ2-3; v_call: TRBV5-8; cdr3_nt: TGTGCCAGCAGCTGGGACAGGAGCACAGATACGCAGTATTTT; cdr3_aa: CASSWDRSTDTQYF
d_call: TRBD2; clone_size: -; j_call: TRBJ2-7; v_call: TRBV24-1; cdr3_nt: TGTGCCACCAGTGACCCGGGACTAGCGGGAGTCGAGCAGTACTTC; cdr3_aa: CATSDPGLAGVEQYF
d_call: -; clone_size: -; j_call: TRBJ1-1; v_call: TRBV2; cdr3_nt: TGTGCCAGCCAAAGGGTGCCGGGGTCGGGAGGGACTGAAGCTTTCTTT; cdr3_aa: CASQRVPGSGGTEAFF
d_call: -; clone_size: once; j_call: TRBJ2-3; v_call: TRBV5-1; cdr3_nt: TGCGCCAGCAGCGAACTATCAGGGATTGGTACAGATACGCAGTATTTT; cdr3_aa: CASSELSGIGTDTQYF
d_call: TRBD1; clone_size: -; j_call: TRBJ2-7; v_call: TRBV7-9; cdr3_nt: TGTGCCAGCAGCTTACAGGGGGCCGGGTACGAGCAGTACTTC; cdr3_aa: CASSLQGAGYEQYF
d_call: -; clone_size: -; j_call: TRBJ1-4; v_call: TRBV2; cdr3_nt: TGTGCCAGCAGTGAAGCCTACAGGGCGACTAATGAAAAACTGTTTTTT; cdr3_aa: CASSEAYRATNEKLFF
d_call: TRBD1; clone_size: -; j_call: TRBJ1-5; v_call: TRBV2; cdr3_nt: TGTGCCAGCAGTTACAGGGGGGGTCAGCCCCAGCATTTT; cdr3_aa: CASSYRGGQPQHF
d_call: -; clone_size: few; j_call: TRBJ1-6; v_call: TRBV2; cdr3_nt: TGTGCCAGCACCCGGGAGGGGAGTAATTCACCCCTCCACTTT; cdr3_aa: CASTREGSNSPLHF
d_call: TRBD2; clone_size: -; j_call: TRBJ2-7; v_call: TRBV10-3; cdr3_nt: TGTGCCATCTCTCTAGCGGGTTACGAGCAGTACTTC; cdr3_aa: CAISLAGYEQYF
d_call: TRBD1; clone_size: -; j_call: TRBJ2-7; v_call: TRBV7-3; cdr3_nt: TGTGCCAGCGCCAGCGACGGGACAGGGGACTACGAGCAGTACTTC; cdr3_aa: CASASDGTGDYEQYF
d_call: TRBD1; clone_size: -; j_call: TRBJ1-4; v_call: TRBV15; cdr3_nt: TGTGCCACCAGCAGAGACCGGGACAGGGATGAAAAACTGTTTTTT; cdr3_aa: CATSRDRDRDEKLFF
d_call: -; clone_size: -; j_call: TRBJ2-7; v_call: TRBV6-5; cdr3_nt: TGTGCCAGCAGTTACTCACGGCCAGGGGACGGATACGAGCAGTACTTC; cdr3_aa: CASSYSRPGDGYEQYF
d_call: -; clone_size: -; j_call: TRBJ1-2; v_call: TRBV9; cdr3_nt: TGTGCCAGCAGCGTTAAGAGCAGGGGCCCCCGAGGGACCTATGGCTACACCTTC; cdr3_aa: CASSVKSRGPRGTYGYTF
d_call: -; clone_size: -; j_call: TRBJ2-3; v_call: TRBV19; cdr3_nt: TGTGCCAGTAGTCCAGATCTCAAGACAGATACGCAGTATTTT; cdr3_aa: CASSPDLKTDTQYF
d_call: TRBD1; clone_size: -; j_call: TRBJ2-1; v_call: TRBV4-2; cdr3_nt: TGTGCCAGCAGCCAAGGCCGACAGGGGGCCGTGAATGAGCAGTTCTTC; cdr3_aa: CASSQGRQGAVNEQFF
d_call: TRBD1; clone_size: -; j_call: TRBJ2-7; v_call: TRBV7-9; cdr3_nt: TGTGCCAGCAGCCCCAGGGGGCCCAACGAGCAGTACTTC; cdr3_aa: CASSPRGPNEQYF
d_call: TRBD2; clone_size: -; j_call: TRBJ2-7; v_call: TRBV7-8; cdr3_nt: TGTGCCAGCAGCGTAGGGACTAGCGCATCCTACGAGCAGTACTTC; cdr3_aa: CASSVGTSASYEQYF
d_call: -; clone_size: -; j_call: TRBJ1-5; v_call: TRBV12-3/TRBV12-4; cdr3_nt: TGTGCCAGCAGTAACGGCCAAGTCGGGTCCCAGCATTTT; cdr3_aa: CASSNGQVGSQHF
d_call: TRBD1; clone_size: -; j_call: TRBJ1-6; v_call: TRBV27; cdr3_nt: TGTGCCAGCAGTCTATACACGCCAGGGGGCGAGAATTCACCCCTCCACTTT; cdr3_aa: CASSLYTPGGENSPLHF
d_call: -; clone_size: -; j_call: TRBJ1-4; v_call: TRBV5-1; cdr3_nt: TGCGCCAGCAGCGACATGGCAGGTTTTAATGAAAAACTGTTTTTT; cdr3_aa: CASSDMAGFNEKLFF
d_call: -; clone_size: -; j_call: TRBJ2-4; v_call: TRBV29-1; cdr3_nt: TGCAGCGTTGGCACAGGGTGGCCAAAAAACATTCAGTACTTC; cdr3_aa: CSVGTGWPKNIQYF
d_call: TRBD1; clone_size: -; j_call: TRBJ1-2; v_call: TRBV30; cdr3_nt: TGTGCCTGGAGTTTAAACAGGGGGCCTGGCTACACCTTC; cdr3_aa: CAWSLNRGPGYTF
d_call: TRBD1; clone_size: few; j_call: TRBJ2-5; v_call: TRBV3-1/TRBV3-2; cdr3_nt: TGTGCCAGCAGCCAAGACAGGGGGCGGGAGACCCAGTACTTC; cdr3_aa: CASSQDRGRETQYF
d_call: -; clone_size: -; j_call: TRBJ2-5; v_call: TRBV4-2; cdr3_nt: TGTGCCAGCAGCCAAGTAGCCGAGGAGACCCAGTACTTC; cdr3_aa: CASSQVAEETQYF
d_call: TRBD1; clone_size: -; j_call: TRBJ2-2; v_call: TRBV28; cdr3_nt: TGTGCCAGCAGTCCCTTAGACAGGGGGCGGAACACCGGGGAGCTGTTTTTT; cdr3_aa: CASSPLDRGRNTGELFF
d_call: TRBD1; clone_size: -; j_call: TRBJ2-7; v_call: TRBV5-1; cdr3_nt: TGCGCCAGCAGCCGACAGGGGGGGAGTTACGAGCAGTACTTC; cdr3_aa: CASSRQGGSYEQYF
d_call: -; clone_size: few; j_call: TRBJ1-5; v_call: TRBV6-2/TRBV6-3; cdr3_nt: TGTGCCAGCAGTCCCTCGGGGGGGTGGAAAAATCAGCCCCAGCATTTT; cdr3_aa: CASSPSGGWKNQPQHF
d_call: TRBD2; clone_size: -; j_call: TRBJ2-1; v_call: TRBV27; cdr3_nt: TGTGCCAGCAGTTTAAGGTTAGCGGGACAACTTTACAATGAGCAGTTCTTC; cdr3_aa: CASSLRLAGQLYNEQFF
d_call: TRBD1; clone_size: -; j_call: TRBJ2-7; v_call: TRBV6-5; cdr3_nt: TGTGCCAGCATGAGAAGGACAGGCCCCTACGAGCAGTACTTC; cdr3_aa: CASMRRTGPYEQYF
d_call: -; clone_size: -; j_call: TRBJ2-2; v_call: TRBV4-2; cdr3_nt: TGTGCCAGCAGCCGGGGAGTTTTGAACACCGGGGAGCTGTTTTTT; cdr3_aa: CASSRGVLNTGELFF
d_call: TRBD1; clone_size: -; j_call: TRBJ2-2; v_call: TRBV18; cdr3_nt: TGTGCCAGCTCACAAGGGACAGCGAACACCGGGGAGCTGTTTTTT; cdr3_aa: CASSQGTANTGELFF
d_call: -; clone_size: -; j_call: TRBJ2-7; v_call: TRBV19; cdr3_nt: TGTGCCAGTAGTCCTCCTGAAGACATTTCCAAGCAGTACTTC; cdr3_aa: CASSPPEDISKQYF
d_call: -; clone_size: -; j_call: TRBJ2-7; v_call: TRBV5-1; cdr3_nt: TGCGCCAGCAGCTTGGCACCCGACTCCCCCTACGAGCAGTACTTC; cdr3_aa: CASSLAPDSPYEQYF
d_call: -; clone_size: few; j_call: TRBJ2-1; v_call: TRBV7-3; cdr3_nt: TGTGCCAGCAGCTTTTCGGGAGCGGTCGTTAATGAGCAGTTCTTC; cdr3_aa: CASSFSGAVVNEQFF
d_call: -; clone_size: -; j_call: TRBJ2-6; v_call: TRBV5-3; cdr3_nt: TGTGCCAGAAGCGCCAGGCTCTCTTTGGACTCTGGGGCCAACGTCCTGACTTTC; cdr3_aa: CARSARLSLDSGANVLTF
d_call: TRBD1; clone_size: -; j_call: TRBJ2-5; v_call: TRBV9; cdr3_nt: TGTGCCAGCAGCTTCCGGGACAGGGAGGAGACCCAGTACTTC; cdr3_aa: CASSFRDREETQYF
d_call: -; clone_size: -; j_call: TRBJ2-3; v_call: TRBV11-2; cdr3_nt: TGTGCCAGCAGCTTAGATTTAGTTGTCGATACGCAGTATTTT; cdr3_aa: CASSLDLVVDTQYF
d_call: -; clone_size: few; j_call: TRBJ1-6; v_call: TRBV5-4; cdr3_nt: TGTGCCAGCAGCTTGGGCGGCAGGGTGGATTCACCCCTCCACTTT; cdr3_aa: CASSLGGRVDSPLHF